These T cell receptor beta chains were read from a single sample in a study of cytomegalovirus exposure and HLA in healthy donors. The repertoire was sequenced with immunoSEQ multiplex PCR; TCRdb's copy has only in-frame clones and lacks some. The sample gives 150,000 to 200,000 clones, 77% of which show up once; roughly 1.5% is in the top ten. The source material was PBMCs. Source of these receptors: a man between 18 and 29 years old in good health and CMV-seronegative. Both conserved end residues are part of each CDR3. The D gene is left open where the match is weak. Some rows mark clone size as missing; the rest say once, few, many or name a class of expanded clone.

clone_size,d_call,v_call,j_call,cdr3_aa,cdr3_nt
NA,TRBD2,TRBV27,TRBJ2-1,CASSTSGSSYNEQFF,TGTGCCAGCAGTACTAGCGGGAGCTCCTACAATGAGCAGTTCTTC
NA,TRBD2,TRBV7-3,TRBJ2-1,CASSLTSRTSYNEQFF,TGTGCCAGCAGCTTGACTAGCAGGACCTCCTACAATGAGCAGTTCTTC
NA,NA,TRBV5-6,TRBJ2-3,CASSLRGARGGQYF,TGTGCCAGCAGCTTGAGGGGGGCCCGCGGGGGGCAGTATTTT
NA,TRBD2,TRBV7-7,TRBJ2-7,CASSLSSGRASEQYF,TGTGCTAGCAGCTTATCTAGCGGGAGGGCCTCCGAGCAGTACTTC
NA,TRBD1,TRBV6-1,TRBJ1-5,CASREQGVSNQPQHF,TGTGCCAGCAGGGAACAGGGGGTTAGCAATCAGCCCCAGCATTTT
NA,NA,TRBV5-6,TRBJ1-2,CASSLRGPRGYTF,TGTGCCAGCAGCTTGAGAGGCCCTAGAGGCTACACCTTC
NA,NA,TRBV20-1,TRBJ1-2,CSALNYGYTF,TGCAGTGCCCTGAACTATGGCTACACCTTC
NA,NA,TRBV4-2,TRBJ2-2,CASSQAVRSAGELFF,TGTGCCAGCAGCCAAGCGGTTCGAAGTGCCGGGGAGCTGTTTTTT
NA,NA,TRBV7-2,TRBJ2-5,CASSLAGRGETQYF,TGTGCCAGCAGCTTAGCGGGCCGGGGAGAGACCCAGTACTTC
NA,NA,TRBV9,TRBJ1-2,CASSETPGNYGYTF,TGTGCCAGCAGCGAGACACCCGGAAACTATGGCTACACCTTC
few,TRBD1,TRBV6-5,TRBJ2-2,CASTRGQMNTGELFF,TGTGCCAGCACCAGGGGACAGATGAACACCGGGGAGCTGTTTTTT
NA,NA,TRBV7-3,TRBJ2-1,CASSLYGQPEEQFF,TGTGCCAGCAGCCTTTACGGACAGCCAGAAGAGCAGTTCTTC
few,TRBD1,TRBV30,TRBJ2-1,CAWAAGTGVAEQFF,TGTGCCTGGGCAGCCGGGACAGGGGTCGCTGAGCAGTTCTTC
once,NA,TRBV6-1,TRBJ2-7,CASSAQIYEQYF,TGTGCCAGCAGTGCCCAGATCTACGAGCAGTACTTC
NA,NA,TRBV5-4,TRBJ2-2,CASSPRTGELFF,TGTGCCAGCAGTCCTCGTACCGGGGAGCTGTTTTTT
NA,TRBD1,TRBV27,TRBJ2-7,CASSFGTGVLYEQYF,TGTGCCAGCAGTTTCGGGACAGGGGTACTGTACGAGCAGTACTTC
NA,TRBD1,TRBV4-3,TRBJ1-2,CASSQVVRTGNYYGYTF,TGCGCCAGCAGCCAAGTAGTCAGGACAGGGAATTACTATGGCTACACCTTC
NA,TRBD2,TRBV6-6,TRBJ2-7,CASRGGRDTPYEQYF,TGTGCCAGCAGGGGAGGGCGGGATACCCCCTACGAGCAGTACTTC
NA,TRBD1,TRBV5-1,TRBJ1-2,CASSWNGQGADGYTF,TGCGCCAGCAGCTGGAATGGACAGGGGGCTGATGGCTACACCTTC
NA,TRBD1,TRBV10-1,TRBJ1-5,CARKEPGTGTYSNQPQHF,TGCGCCAGAAAAGAACCGGGGACAGGGACCTATAGCAATCAGCCCCAGCATTTT
NA,TRBD2,TRBV7-9,TRBJ2-1,CASSLVAGLIYNEQFF,TGTGCCAGCAGCTTAGTAGCGGGTCTTATCTACAATGAGCAGTTCTTC
NA,NA,TRBV12-5,TRBJ2-5,CASGLVSGIIVAGQETQYF,TGTGCTAGTGGTTTGGTAAGCGGAATAATAGTCGCGGGGCAAGAGACCCAGTACTTC
NA,NA,TRBV21-1,TRBJ1-2,CASSPPGQTNYGYTF,TGTGCCAGCAGCCCCCCGGGACAGACTAACTATGGCTACACCTTC
NA,NA,TRBV11-1,TRBJ2-6,CASSRDNPHSGANVLTF,TGTGCCAGCAGCCGGGACAACCCCCACTCTGGGGCCAACGTCCTGACTTTC
NA,NA,TRBV6-1,TRBJ1-2,CASMLQGLGYTF,TGTGCCAGCATGCTCCAGGGGCTTGGCTACACCTTC
few,TRBD1,TRBV5-1,TRBJ1-4,CASSLGQGAREKLFF,TGCGCCAGCAGCTTGGGACAGGGGGCGCGAGAAAAACTGTTTTTT
NA,TRBD2,TRBV18,TRBJ2-2,CASSPRYPASGMSTGELFF,TGTGCCAGCTCACCACGGTATCCGGCTAGCGGGATGTCCACCGGGGAGCTGTTTTTT
NA,TRBD1,TRBV6-5,TRBJ1-1,CASSRTGKDTEAFF,TGTGCCAGCAGCCGGACAGGCAAAGACACTGAAGCTTTCTTT
once,TRBD2,TRBV7-6,TRBJ2-3,CASSLTLGTSGVGDTQYF,TGTGCCAGCAGCCTCACCCTCGGGACTAGCGGGGTAGGAGATACGCAGTATTTT
NA,TRBD1,TRBV15,TRBJ2-2,CATSRDRVYTGELFF,TGTGCCACCAGCAGGGACAGGGTATACACCGGGGAGCTGTTTTTT
once,NA,TRBV30,TRBJ1-2,CAWTSYAPANYGYTF,TGTGCCTGGACCTCGTACGCCCCGGCTAACTATGGCTACACCTTC
NA,TRBD1,TRBV5-4,TRBJ2-7,CASSLTGTGIYEQYF,TGTGCCAGCAGCCTAACCGGGACAGGGATCTACGAGCAGTACTTC
NA,NA,TRBV30,TRBJ1-1,CAWREGFSGTEAFF,TGTGCCTGGAGAGAGGGTTTCAGTGGCACTGAAGCTTTCTTT
NA,NA,TRBV2,TRBJ1-2,CASRDSYGYTF,TGTGCCAGCAGGGACAGCTATGGCTACACCTTC
NA,NA,TRBV2,TRBJ2-7,CASRRQGTYEQYF,TGTGCCAGCAGGCGGCAGGGAACCTACGAGCAGTACTTC
NA,NA,TRBV7-2,TRBJ2-7,CASSPKAGPYEQYF,TGTGCCAGCAGCCCCAAGGCAGGGCCCTACGAGCAGTACTTC